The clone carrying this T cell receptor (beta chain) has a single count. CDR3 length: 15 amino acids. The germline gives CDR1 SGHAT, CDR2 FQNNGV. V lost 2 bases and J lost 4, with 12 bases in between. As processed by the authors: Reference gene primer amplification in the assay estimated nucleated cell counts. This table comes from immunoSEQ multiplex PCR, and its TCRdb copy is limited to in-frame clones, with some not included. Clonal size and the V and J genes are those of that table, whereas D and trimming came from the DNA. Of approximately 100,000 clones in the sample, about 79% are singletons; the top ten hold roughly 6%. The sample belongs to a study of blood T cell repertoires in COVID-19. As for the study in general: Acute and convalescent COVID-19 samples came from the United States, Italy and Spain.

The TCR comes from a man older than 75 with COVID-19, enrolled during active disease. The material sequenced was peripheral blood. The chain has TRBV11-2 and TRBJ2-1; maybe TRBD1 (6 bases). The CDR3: CASSLLLGGYNEQFF. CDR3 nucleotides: TGTGCCAGCAGCTTACTCCTAGGGGGATACAATGAGCAGTTCTTC.